Shown below are 13 T cell receptor beta chains from a single sample sequenced in a study of shared clonotypes between healthy human individuals. Sequencing used immunoSEQ multiplex PCR; TCRdb keeps in-frame clones, though not all of them. Counted here are some 1.5 million clones, around 97% occurring once; the ten biggest clones make up 0.95% to 1.5%. The sequenced sample was naive CD4+ T cells sorted from blood. Subset given: CD45RA+ positively selected. Receptor source: a man aged 25 to 45 in good health.

This chain uses TRBV15 with TRBJ1-2; TRBD1 matches 7 bases. Looked up from germline, CDR1 is LNHNV and CDR2 is YYDKDF (reference sequence). J was trimmed by 4 bases and V by 4 bases; bases with no gene match: 12. The CDR3 loop spans 16 amino acids. Written as DNA, the CDR3 is TGTGCCACCAGCACATACCCCGTCCGGGACAGCTATGGCTACACCTTC. This gives the protein CATSTYPVRDSYGYTF. The full variable domain, its missing parts supplied by reference TRBV15 and TRBJ1-2, is DAMVIQNPRYQVTQFGKPVTLSCSQTLNHNVMYWYQQKSSQAPKLLFHYYDKDFNNEADTPDNFQSRRPNTSFCFLDIRSPGLGDTAMYLCATSTYPVRDSYGYTFGSGTRLTVV.

The rearrangement joins TRBV7-9 to TRBJ2-7, with D possibly being TRBD1 (5 bases). Germline loops: CDR1 SEHNR, CDR2 FQNEAQ (reference sequence). Trimming removed 7 bases from V and 2 bases from J, with 15 bases in between. This CDR3 contains 14 residues. The CDR3 DNA is TGTGCCAGCATCCTCACAGGTTCCGCCTACGAGCAGTACTTC. Its translation is CASILTGSAYEQYF.

The chain couples TRBV20-1 to TRBJ1-2; possibly TRBD1 for D (5 bases). Germline V lookup: CDR1 DFQATT, CDR2 SNEGSKA (reference sequence). Trimming removed 5 bases from V and 7 bases from J, with 11 bases in between. The CDR3 is made up of 11 amino acids. CDR3 region: CSASTDSGYTF. The CDR3 bases are TGCAGTGCTTCGACAGATAGTGGCTACACCTTC.

The chain joins TRBV5-1 to TRBJ1-2; D call uncertain. This CDR3 spans 13 amino acids. Germline loops: CDR1 SGHRS, CDR2 YFSETQ. V was trimmed by 0 bases and J by 4 bases, leaving 7 bases between them. CDR3 protein: CASSLGPGYGYTF. CDR3 nucleotide sequence: TGCGCCAGCAGCTTGGGACCTGGCTATGGCTACACCTTC.

This chain connects TRBV5-1 to TRBJ1-2, with D possibly being TRBD1 (5 bases). V gave up 4 bases and J gave up 2 bases, with 9 bases separating them. Germline V gene data show CDR1 as SGHRS and CDR2 as YFSETQ. The CDR3 loop spans 13 amino acids. The CDR3 loop is CASSDNRNYGYTF. The CDR3 region has the DNA TGCGCCAGCAGCGATAACAGGAACTATGGCTACACCTTC.

The J gene is TRBJ2-1, the V gene TRBV19, with D hard to call. The ends were cut back, 1 base at V and 7 bases at J, with 11 bases in the middle. CDR1 is LNHDA and CDR2 is SQIVND in the germline V gene (reference sequence). The CDR3 is 14 amino acids. The CDR3 region has the DNA TGTGCCAGTAGTATAGTCTCGGGCCGGAATGAGCAGTTCTTC. Amino acid sequence: CASSIVSGRNEQFF. The full variable domain, rest sourced from reference TRBV19 and TRBJ2-1, is DGGITQSPKYLFRKEGQNVTLSCEQNLNHDAMYWYRQDPGQGLRLIYYSQIVNDFQKGDIAEGYSVSREKKESFPLTVTSAQKNPTAFYLCASSIVSGRNEQFFGPGTRLTVL.

The chain joins TRBV18 to TRBJ2-3; D not certain. V was clipped by 3 bases and J by 0 bases, with 10 bases between them. From germline, CDR1 is KGHSH and CDR2 LQKENI. The CDR3 consists of 15 residues. This CDR3 reads CASSPGPDSTDTQYF. The CDR3 region has the DNA TGTGCCAGCTCACCCGGGCCCGATAGCACAGATACGCAGTATTTT.

This clone was counted only a few times. A read error is likely, as this CDR3 ends without the conserved phenylalanine or tryptophan. No DNA is shown, since the ends of the CDR3 on it are uncertain; the CDR3 is the one TCRdb lists. The chain links TRBV15 to TRBJ2-7; the DNA was not compared with TRBD1, the D call given in the table. The CDR3 is 12 amino acids long, termini counted. Germline CDR1 and CDR2: LNHNV and YYDKDF (reference sequence). CDR3 protein: CATSRDRTGPEI.

This chain uses TRBV29-1 with TRBJ2-2; TRBD2 aligns across 7 bases. Germline CDR1 reads SQVTM; CDR2 reads ANQGSEA. V trimming: 3 bases; J trimming: 5 bases; junction bases outside the gene matches: 3. The CDR3 loop spans 13 amino acids. The CDR3 reads CSVDLAATGELFF. The CDR3 nucleotides read TGCAGCGTTGACCTAGCGGCGACCGGGGAGCTGTTTTTT.

J is TRBJ2-1 and V is TRBV7-9; D uncertain. This CDR3 region has 14 residues. The germline V and J ends were trimmed by 1 base and 7 bases, with 11 bases remaining between them. Germline CDR1 SEHNR, CDR2 FQNEAQ (reference sequence). This CDR3 reads CASSLVGAGNEQFF. CDR3 sequence (DNA): TGTGCCAGCAGCTTAGTTGGCGCAGGTAATGAGCAGTTCTTC. Variable domain in full (rest from reference TRBV7-9 and TRBJ2-1): DTGVSQNPRHKITKRGQNVTFRCDPISEHNRLYWYRQTLGQGPEFLTYFQNEAQLEKSRLLSDRFSAERPKGSFSTLEIQRTEQGDSAMYLCASSLVGAGNEQFFGPGTRLTVL.

V usage is TRBV9 and J usage is TRBJ2-7, with TRBD1 matching 7 bases. The CDR3 sequence is 16 residues long. The germline V gene has CDR1 SGDLS and CDR2 YYNGEE. Unmatched junction bases numbered 15, after V lost 4 bases and J lost 5 bases. CDR3 sequence: CASSPRQGRVYDEQYF. DNA for the CDR3: TGTGCCAGCAGCCCAAGACAGGGTAGGGTTTATGACGAGCAGTACTTC.

The V call is TRBV5-1, the J call TRBJ2-7; TRBD1 agrees at 9 bases. The germline gives CDR1 SGHRS, CDR2 YFSETQ. The CDR3 totals 14 residues. V lost 5 bases to trimming and J lost 4 bases; unmatched junction nucleotides: 7. Here the CDR3 reads CASRDRQGVYEQYF. The CDR3 DNA is TGCGCCAGCAGGGATCGACAGGGGGTGTACGAGCAGTACTTC.

The chain couples TRBV15 to TRBJ1-2; D is perhaps TRBD1 (5 bases). Trimming removed 1 base from V and 0 bases from J, with 12 bases in between. Germline CDR1 and CDR2: LNHNV and YYDKDF (reference sequence). CDR3 length: 16 residues. For the CDR3, the DNA is TGTGCCACCAGCAGAGGCGGGACTTCCCCTAACTATGGCTACACCTTC. This codes for CATSRGGTSPNYGYTF.